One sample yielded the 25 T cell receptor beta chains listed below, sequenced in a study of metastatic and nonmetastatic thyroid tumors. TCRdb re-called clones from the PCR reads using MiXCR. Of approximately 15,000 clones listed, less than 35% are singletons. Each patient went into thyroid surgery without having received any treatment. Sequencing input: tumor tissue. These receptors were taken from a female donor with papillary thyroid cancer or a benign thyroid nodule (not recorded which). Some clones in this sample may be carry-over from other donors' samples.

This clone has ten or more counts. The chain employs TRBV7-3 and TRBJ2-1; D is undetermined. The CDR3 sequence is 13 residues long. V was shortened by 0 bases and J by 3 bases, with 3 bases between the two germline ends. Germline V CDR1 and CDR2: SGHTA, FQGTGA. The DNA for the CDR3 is TGTGCCAGCAGCTTAACTAGCTACAATGAGCAGTTCTTC. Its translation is CASSLTSYNEQFF.

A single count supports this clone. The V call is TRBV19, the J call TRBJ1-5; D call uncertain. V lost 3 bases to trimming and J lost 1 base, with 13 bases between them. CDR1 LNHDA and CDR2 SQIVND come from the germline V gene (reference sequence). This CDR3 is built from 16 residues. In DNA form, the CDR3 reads TGTGCCAGTAGTATTCGGTCCGTCGGCAGCAATCAGCCCCAGCATTTT. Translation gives CASSIRSVGSNQPQHF. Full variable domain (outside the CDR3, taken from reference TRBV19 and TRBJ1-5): DGGITQSPKYLFRKEGQNVTLSCEQNLNHDAMYWYRQDPGQGLRLIYYSQIVNDFQKGDIAEGYSVSREKKESFPLTVTSAQKNPTAFYLCASSIRSVGSNQPQHFGDGTRLSIL.

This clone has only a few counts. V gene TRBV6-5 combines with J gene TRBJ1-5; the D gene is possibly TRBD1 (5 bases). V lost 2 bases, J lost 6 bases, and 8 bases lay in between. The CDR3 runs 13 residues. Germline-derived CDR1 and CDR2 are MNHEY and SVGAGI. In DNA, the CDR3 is TGTGCCAGCAGTTACGAGGGGTCTCAGCCCCAGCATTTT. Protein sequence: CASSYEGSQPQHF.

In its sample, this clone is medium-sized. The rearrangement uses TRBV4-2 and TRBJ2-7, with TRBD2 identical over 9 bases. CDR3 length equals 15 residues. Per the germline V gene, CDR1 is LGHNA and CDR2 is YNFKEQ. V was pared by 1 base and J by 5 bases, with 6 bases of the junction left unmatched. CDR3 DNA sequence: TGTGCCAGCAGCCAAGGGGAGCGGGAGGTAGACGAGCAGTACTTC. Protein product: CASSQGEREVDEQYF.

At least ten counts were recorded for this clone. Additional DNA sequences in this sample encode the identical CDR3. CDR3 amino acids: CASSQEFPGTSYEQYF. CDR3 bases: TGCGCCAGCAGCCAAGAATTTCCCGGGACGAGCTACGAGCAGTACTTC. This chain joins TRBV4-1 and TRBJ2-7; D is possibly TRBD1 or TRBD2 (5 bases each). This CDR3 has 16 amino acids. Germline-derived CDR1 and CDR2 are MGHRA and YSYEKL. Trimming shortened V by 0 bases and J by 3 bases, and 15 bases separated the two germline ends.

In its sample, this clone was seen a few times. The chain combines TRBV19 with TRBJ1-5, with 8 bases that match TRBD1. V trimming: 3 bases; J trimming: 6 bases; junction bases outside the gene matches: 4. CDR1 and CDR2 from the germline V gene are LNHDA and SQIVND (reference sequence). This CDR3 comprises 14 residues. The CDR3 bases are TGTGCCAGTAGTATGACAGGGGAGAGTCAGCCCCAGCATTTT. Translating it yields CASSMTGESQPQHF.

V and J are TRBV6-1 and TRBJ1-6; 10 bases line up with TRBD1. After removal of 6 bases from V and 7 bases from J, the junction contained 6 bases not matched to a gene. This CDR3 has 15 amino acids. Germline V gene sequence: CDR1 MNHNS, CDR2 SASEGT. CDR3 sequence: CASRHRDRGNSPLHF. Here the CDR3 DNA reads TGTGCCAGCAGGCATCGGGACAGGGGAAATTCACCCCTCCACTTT.

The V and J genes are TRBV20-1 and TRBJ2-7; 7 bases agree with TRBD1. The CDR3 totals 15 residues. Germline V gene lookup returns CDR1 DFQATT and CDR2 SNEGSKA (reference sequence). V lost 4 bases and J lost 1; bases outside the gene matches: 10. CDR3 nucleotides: TGCAGTGCTACCCGAGAGAGGGGGCCTTCCTACGAGCAGTACTTC. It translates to CSATRERGPSYEQYF.

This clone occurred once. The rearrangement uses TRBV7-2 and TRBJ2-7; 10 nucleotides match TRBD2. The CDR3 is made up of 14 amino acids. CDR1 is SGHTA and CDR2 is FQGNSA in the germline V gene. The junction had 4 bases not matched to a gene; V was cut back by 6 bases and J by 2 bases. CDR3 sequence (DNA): TGTGCCAGCAGGGGAAGCGGGGGGGCCTACGAGCAGTACTTC. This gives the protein CASRGSGGAYEQYF.

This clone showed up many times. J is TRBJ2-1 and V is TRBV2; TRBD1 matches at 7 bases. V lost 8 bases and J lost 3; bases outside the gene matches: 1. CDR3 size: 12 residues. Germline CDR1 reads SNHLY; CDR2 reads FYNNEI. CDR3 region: CASSGGYNEQFF. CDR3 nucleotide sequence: TGTGCCAGCTCAGGGGGCTACAATGAGCAGTTCTTC.

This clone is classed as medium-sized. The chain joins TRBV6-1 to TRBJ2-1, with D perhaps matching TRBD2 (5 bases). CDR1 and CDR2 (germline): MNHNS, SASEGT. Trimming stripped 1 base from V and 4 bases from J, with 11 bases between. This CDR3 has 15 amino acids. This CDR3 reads CASSEGVARYNEQFF. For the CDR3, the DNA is TGTGCCAGCAGTGAAGGGGTAGCGAGATACAATGAGCAGTTCTTC.

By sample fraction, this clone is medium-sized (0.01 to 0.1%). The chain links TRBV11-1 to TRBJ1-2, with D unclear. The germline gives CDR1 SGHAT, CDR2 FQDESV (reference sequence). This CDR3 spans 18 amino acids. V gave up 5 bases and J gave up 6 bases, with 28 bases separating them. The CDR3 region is CASSRIAGGVLPSNGYTF. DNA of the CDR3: TGTGCCAGCAGCAGAATCGCTGGAGGAGTTCTGCCCTCAAATGGCTACACCTTC.

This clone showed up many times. CDR3 sequence: CASREQGSGLIIQYF. The CDR3, as DNA: TGTGCCAGCAGGGAACAGGGGTCGGGGTTAATCATTCAGTACTTC. This chain connects TRBV28 to TRBJ2-4, with 7 positions matching TRBD1. V lost 6 bases, J lost 9 bases, and 14 bases stayed unmatched. The CDR3 is made up of 15 amino acids. Germline loops: CDR1 MDHEN, CDR2 SYDVKM.

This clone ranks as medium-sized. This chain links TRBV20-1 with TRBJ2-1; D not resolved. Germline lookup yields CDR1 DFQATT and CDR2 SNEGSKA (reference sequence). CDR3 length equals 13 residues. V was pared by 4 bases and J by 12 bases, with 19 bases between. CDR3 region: CSATGPSGMRQFF. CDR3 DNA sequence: TGCAGTGCTACTGGACCTAGTGGAATGCGGCAGTTCTTC.

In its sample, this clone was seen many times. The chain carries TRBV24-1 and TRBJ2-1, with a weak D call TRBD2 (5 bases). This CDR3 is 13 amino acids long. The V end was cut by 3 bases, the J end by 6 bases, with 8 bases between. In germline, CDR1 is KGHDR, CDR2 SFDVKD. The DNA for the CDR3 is TGTGCCACCAGTGATCCCGGGGTCAATGAGCAGTTCTTC. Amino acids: CATSDPGVNEQFF.

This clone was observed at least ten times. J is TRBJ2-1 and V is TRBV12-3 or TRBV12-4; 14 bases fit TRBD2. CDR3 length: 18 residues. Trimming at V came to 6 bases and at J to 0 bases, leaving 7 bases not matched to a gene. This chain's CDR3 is CASRTGTSGSSSYNEQFF. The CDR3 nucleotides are TGTGCCAGCAGGACCGGGACTAGCGGGAGCAGCTCCTACAATGAGCAGTTCTTC.

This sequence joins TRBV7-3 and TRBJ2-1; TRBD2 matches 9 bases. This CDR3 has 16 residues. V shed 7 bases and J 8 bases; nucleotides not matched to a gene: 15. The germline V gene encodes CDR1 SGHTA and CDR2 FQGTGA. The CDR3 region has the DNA TGTGCCAGCATCTCAAAGACTAGCGGCAGATCCCATGAGCAGTTCTTC. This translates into CASISKTSGRSHEQFF.

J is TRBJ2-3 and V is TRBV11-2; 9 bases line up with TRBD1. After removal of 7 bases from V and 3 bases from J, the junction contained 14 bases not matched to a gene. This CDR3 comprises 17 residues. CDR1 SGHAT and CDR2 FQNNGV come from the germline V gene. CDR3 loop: CASNSLQGAKGTDTQYF. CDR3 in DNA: TGTGCCAGCAACAGCTTACAGGGGGCTAAGGGAACAGATACGCAGTATTTT. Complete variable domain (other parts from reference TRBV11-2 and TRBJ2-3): EAGVAQSPRYKIIEKRQSVAFWCNPISGHATLYWYQQILGQGPKLLIQFQNNGVVDDSQLPKDRFSAERLKGVDSTLKIQPAKLEDSAVYLCASNSLQGAKGTDTQYFGPGTRLTVL.

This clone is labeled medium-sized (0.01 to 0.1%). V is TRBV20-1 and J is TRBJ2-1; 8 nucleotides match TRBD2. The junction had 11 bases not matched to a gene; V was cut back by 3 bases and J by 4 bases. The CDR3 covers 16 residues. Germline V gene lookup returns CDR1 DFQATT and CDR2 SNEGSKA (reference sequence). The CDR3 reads CSARSRVSGTYNEQFF. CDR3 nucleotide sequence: TGCAGTGCTAGGTCGCGGGTTAGCGGGACATACAATGAGCAGTTCTTC.

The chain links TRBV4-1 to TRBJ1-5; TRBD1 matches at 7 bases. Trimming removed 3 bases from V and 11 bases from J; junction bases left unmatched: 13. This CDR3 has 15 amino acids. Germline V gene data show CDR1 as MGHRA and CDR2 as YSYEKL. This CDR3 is CASSQEGTVPLAQHF. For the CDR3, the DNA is TGCGCCAGCAGCCAGGAAGGGACAGTCCCCCTCGCCCAGCATTTT.

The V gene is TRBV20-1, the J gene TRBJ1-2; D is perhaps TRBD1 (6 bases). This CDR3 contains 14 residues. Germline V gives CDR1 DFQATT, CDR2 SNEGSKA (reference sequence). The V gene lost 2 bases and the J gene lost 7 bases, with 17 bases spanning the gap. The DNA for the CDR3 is TGCAGTGCTAGAAGGCAGGGGCTCTTCTCTGGCTACACCTTC. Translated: CSARRQGLFSGYTF.

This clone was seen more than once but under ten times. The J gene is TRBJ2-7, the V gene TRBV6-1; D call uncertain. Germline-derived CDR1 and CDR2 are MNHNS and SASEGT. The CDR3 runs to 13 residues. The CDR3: CATSGSTSYEQYF. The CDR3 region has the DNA TGTGCTACCAGTGGTTCTACTTCCTACGAGCAGTACTTC.

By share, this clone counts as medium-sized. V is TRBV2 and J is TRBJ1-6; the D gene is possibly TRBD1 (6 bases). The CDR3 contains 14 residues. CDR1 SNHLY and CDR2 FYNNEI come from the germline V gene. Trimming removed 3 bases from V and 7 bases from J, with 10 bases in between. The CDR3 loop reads CASSDRGRNSPLHF. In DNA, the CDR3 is TGTGCCAGCAGTGACAGGGGTCGGAATTCACCCCTCCACTTT.

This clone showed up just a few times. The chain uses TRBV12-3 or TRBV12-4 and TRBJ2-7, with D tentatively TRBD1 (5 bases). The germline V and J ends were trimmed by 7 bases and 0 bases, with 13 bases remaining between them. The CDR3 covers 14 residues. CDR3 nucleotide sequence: TGTGCCAGCACCCAGGACAAGAACTCCTACGAGCAGTACTTC. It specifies CASTQDKNSYEQYF.

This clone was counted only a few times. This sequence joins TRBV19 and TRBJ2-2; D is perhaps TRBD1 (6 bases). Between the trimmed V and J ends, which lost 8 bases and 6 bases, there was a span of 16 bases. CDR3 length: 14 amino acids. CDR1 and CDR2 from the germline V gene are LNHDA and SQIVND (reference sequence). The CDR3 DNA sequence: TGTGCCAGTGCTCGAGGGGGTAGTGCCGGGGAGCTGTTTTTT. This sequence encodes CASARGGSAGELFF.